These 11 T cell receptor beta chains originate from one sample sequenced in a study of identical twins. One entry per CDR3 protein results from TCRdb running MiXCR on the 5' RACE reads. The sample contains roughly 1,500,000 distinct CDR3 sequences, under 35% of which appear only once. Sequenced material: cord blood. The source is a newborn girl in good health.

The genes are TRBV27 and TRBJ1-1, with a tentative D call TRBD1 (5 bases). Germline lookup yields CDR1 MNHEY and CDR2 SMNVEV (reference sequence). Between the trimmed V and J ends, which lost 2 bases and 2 bases, there was a span of 18 bases. CDR3 length: 17 amino acids. The DNA for the CDR3 is TGTGCCAGCAGTTTACGGCCCCGACAGTTCCTCAACACTGAAGCTTTCTTT. It translates to CASSLRPRQFLNTEAFF.

This clonotype was seen a handful of times. The chain uses TRBV29-1 and TRBJ2-1; 7 bases fit TRBD2. Trimming took 8 bases from V and 7 from J; bases not matched to a gene: 17. Looked up from germline, CDR1 is SQVTM and CDR2 is ANQGSEA. The CDR3 spans 15 residues. The CDR3 spells CSSGNPSGPRNEQFF. DNA for the CDR3: TGCAGCTCTGGTAATCCTAGCGGACCAAGAAATGAGCAGTTCTTC.

This clonotype was seen a few times. The V call is TRBV7-9, the J call TRBJ2-7; 7 bases agree with TRBD1. This CDR3 is 17 amino acids long. CDR1 is SEHNR and CDR2 is FQNEAQ in the germline V gene (reference sequence). The V and J ends lost 6 bases and 1 base, in that order; junction bases with no gene match: 15. This chain's CDR3 is CASRLVTGLGRSYEQYF. The CDR3 nucleotides read TGTGCCAGCAGGCTCGTGACAGGGCTTGGAAGGTCCTACGAGCAGTACTTC.

The chain couples TRBV5-6 to TRBJ2-5; 12 bases are a match to TRBD2. The trim removed 6 bases at V and 4 bases at J, leaving 7 bases unmatched. The germline CDR1 and CDR2 sequences are SGHDT and YYEEEE. The CDR3 sequence is 15 residues long. DNA of the CDR3: TGTGCCAGCATCAGTTCGGGACTAGCGGGAGAGACCCAGTACTTC. Amino acids: CASISSGLAGETQYF. Full variable domain (rest looked up from reference TRBV5-6 and TRBJ2-5): DAGVTQSPTHLIKTRGQQVTLRCSPKSGHDTVSWYQQALGQGPQFIFQYYEEEERQRGNFPDRFSGHQFPNYSSELNVNALLLGDSALYLCASISSGLAGETQYFGPGTRLLVL.

The chain is built from TRBV20-1 and TRBJ1-6; the D is unclear. The CDR3 consists of 12 residues. Deletions cut 6 bases from V and 18 bases from J, with 21 bases between. Germline V lookup: CDR1 DFQATT, CDR2 SNEGSKA (reference sequence). The CDR3 protein is CSAPDSSREPHF. In DNA, the CDR3 is TGCAGTGCCCCAGACTCCTCCCGGGAGCCCCACTTT.

The gene calls are TRBV5-1 and TRBJ2-7, with 10 bases lining up with TRBD2. Germline values: CDR1 SGHRS, CDR2 YFSETQ. Trimming at V came to 2 bases and at J to 5 bases, leaving 4 bases not matched to a gene. The CDR3 contains 14 residues. CDR3 loop: CASSFSGGTHEQYF. The CDR3 DNA follows: TGCGCCAGCAGCTTTAGCGGGGGGACTCACGAGCAGTACTTC.

The chain employs TRBV4-1 and TRBJ1-1; D is unresolved. Germline V CDR1 and CDR2: MGHRA, YSYEKL. CDR3 length equals 13 residues. Between the trimmed V and J ends, which lost 0 bases and 3 bases, there was a span of 5 bases. CDR3 sequence (DNA): TGCGCCAGCAGCCAAGACATGCACACTGAAGCTTTCTTT. Amino acid sequence: CASSQDMHTEAFF.

This rearrangement joins TRBV20-1 to TRBJ2-1; 13 bases fit TRBD2. The CDR3 covers 15 residues. J gave up 0 bases and V 5 bases, and 1 base lay outside the gene matches. CDR1 and CDR2 from the germline V gene are DFQATT and SNEGSKA (reference sequence). CDR3 sequence: CSAWTSGGSYNEQFF. The CDR3 bases are TGCAGTGCTTGGACTAGCGGGGGCTCCTACAATGAGCAGTTCTTC.

A remark on this clonotype: Being one base from a much bigger clone, this may be a read error. The rearrangement uses TRBV12-3 or TRBV12-4 and TRBJ2-7, with a tentative D call TRBD1 (6 bases). This CDR3 spans 14 amino acids. With 6 bases removed from V and 7 bases from J, the gap between germline ends came to 19 bases. In DNA, the CDR3 is TGTGCCAGCAGCGGCGACAGGTCTTACAATGAGCAGTACTTC. Amino acid sequence: CASSGDRSYNEQYF.

The chain couples TRBV2 to TRBJ2-3, with no clear D. CDR3 length: 13 amino acids. Trimming took off 3 bases at V and 5 bases at J, with 9 bases between the two ends. Germline assignment: CDR1 SNHLY and CDR2 FYNNEI. The CDR3 sequence is CASSEKSGDTQYF. The CDR3, as DNA: TGTGCCAGCAGTGAGAAGTCGGGAGATACGCAGTATTTT.

CDR3 protein: CSVNDVAGGPTDTQYF. The DNA for the CDR3 is TGCAGCGTCAACGATGTGGCGGGGGGGCCTACAGATACGCAGTATTTT. V is TRBV29-1 and J is TRBJ2-3; TRBD2 aligns across 9 bases. This CDR3 has 16 residues. Germline trimming cut 6 bases from V and 3 bases from J; bases unmatched to any gene: 13. Germline CDR1 is SQVTM and CDR2 is ANQGSEA.